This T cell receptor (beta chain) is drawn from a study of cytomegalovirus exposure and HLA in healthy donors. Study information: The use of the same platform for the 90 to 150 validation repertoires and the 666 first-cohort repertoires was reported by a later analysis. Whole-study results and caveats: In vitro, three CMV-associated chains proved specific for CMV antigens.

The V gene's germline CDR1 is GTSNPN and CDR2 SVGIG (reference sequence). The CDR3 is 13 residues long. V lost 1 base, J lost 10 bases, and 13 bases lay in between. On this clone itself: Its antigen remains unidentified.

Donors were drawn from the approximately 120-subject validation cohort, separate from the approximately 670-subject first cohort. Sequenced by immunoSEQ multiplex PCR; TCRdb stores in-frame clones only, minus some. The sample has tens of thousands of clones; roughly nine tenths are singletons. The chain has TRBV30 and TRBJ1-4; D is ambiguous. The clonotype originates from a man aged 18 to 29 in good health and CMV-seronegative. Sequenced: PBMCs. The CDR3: CAWSAHGSGKLFF. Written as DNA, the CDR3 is TGTGCCTGGAGTGCACACGGGTCTGGAAAACTGTTTTTT. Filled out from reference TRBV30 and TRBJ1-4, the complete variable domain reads SQTIHQWPATLVQPVGSPLSLECTVEGTSNPNLYWYRQAAGRGLQLLFYSVGIGQISSEVPQNLSASRPQDRQFILSSKKLLLSDSGFYLCAWSAHGSGKLFFGSGTQLSVL.